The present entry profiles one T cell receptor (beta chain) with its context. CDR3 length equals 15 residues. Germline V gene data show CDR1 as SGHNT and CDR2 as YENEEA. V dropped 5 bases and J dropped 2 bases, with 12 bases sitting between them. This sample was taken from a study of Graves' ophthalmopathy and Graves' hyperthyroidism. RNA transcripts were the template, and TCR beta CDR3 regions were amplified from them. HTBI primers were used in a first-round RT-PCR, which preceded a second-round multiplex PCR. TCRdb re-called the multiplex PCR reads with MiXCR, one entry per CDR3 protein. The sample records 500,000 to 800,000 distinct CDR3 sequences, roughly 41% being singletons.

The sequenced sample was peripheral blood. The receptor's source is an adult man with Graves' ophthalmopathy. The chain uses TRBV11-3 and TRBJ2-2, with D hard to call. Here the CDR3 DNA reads TGTGCCAGCAGCCCCGCGGCAGGTAACACCGGGGAGCTGTTTTTT. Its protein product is CASSPAAGNTGELFF.